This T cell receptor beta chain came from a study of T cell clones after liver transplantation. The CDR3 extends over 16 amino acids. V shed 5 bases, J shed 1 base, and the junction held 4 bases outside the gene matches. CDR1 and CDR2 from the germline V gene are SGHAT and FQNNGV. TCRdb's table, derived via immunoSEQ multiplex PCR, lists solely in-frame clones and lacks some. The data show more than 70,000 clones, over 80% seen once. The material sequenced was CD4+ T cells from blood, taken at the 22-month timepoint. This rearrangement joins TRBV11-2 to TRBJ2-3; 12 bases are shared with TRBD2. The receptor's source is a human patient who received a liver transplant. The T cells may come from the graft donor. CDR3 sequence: CASSTTSGGRTDTQYF. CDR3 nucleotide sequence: TGTGCCAGCAGCACGACTAGCGGGGGTCGCACAGATACGCAGTATTTT.